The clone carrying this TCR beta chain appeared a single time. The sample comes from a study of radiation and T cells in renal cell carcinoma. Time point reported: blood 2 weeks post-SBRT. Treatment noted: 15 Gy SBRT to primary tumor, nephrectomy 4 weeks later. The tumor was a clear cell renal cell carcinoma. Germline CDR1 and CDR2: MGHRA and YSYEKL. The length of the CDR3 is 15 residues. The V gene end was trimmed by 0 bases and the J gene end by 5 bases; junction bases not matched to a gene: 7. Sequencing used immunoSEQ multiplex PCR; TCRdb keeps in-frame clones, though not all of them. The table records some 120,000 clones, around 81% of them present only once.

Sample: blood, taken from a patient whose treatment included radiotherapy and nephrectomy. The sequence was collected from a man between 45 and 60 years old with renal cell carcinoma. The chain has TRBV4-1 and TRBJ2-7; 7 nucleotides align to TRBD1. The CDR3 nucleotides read TGCGCCAGCAGCCAAGATAAGAGACAGGGTAACGAGCAGTACTTC. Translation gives CASSQDKRQGNEQYF.